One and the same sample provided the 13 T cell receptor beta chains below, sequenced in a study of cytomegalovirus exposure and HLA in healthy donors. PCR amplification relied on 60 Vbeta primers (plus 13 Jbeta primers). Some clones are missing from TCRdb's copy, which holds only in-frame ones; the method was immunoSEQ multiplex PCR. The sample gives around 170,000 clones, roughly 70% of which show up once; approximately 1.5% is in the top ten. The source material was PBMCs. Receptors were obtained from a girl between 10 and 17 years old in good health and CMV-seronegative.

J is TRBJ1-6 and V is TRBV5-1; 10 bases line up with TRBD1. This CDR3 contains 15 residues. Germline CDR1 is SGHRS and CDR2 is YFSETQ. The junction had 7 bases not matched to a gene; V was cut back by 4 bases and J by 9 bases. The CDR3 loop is CASSLSGTGASPLHF. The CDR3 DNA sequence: TGCGCCAGCAGCCTATCCGGGACAGGGGCTTCACCCCTCCACTTT.

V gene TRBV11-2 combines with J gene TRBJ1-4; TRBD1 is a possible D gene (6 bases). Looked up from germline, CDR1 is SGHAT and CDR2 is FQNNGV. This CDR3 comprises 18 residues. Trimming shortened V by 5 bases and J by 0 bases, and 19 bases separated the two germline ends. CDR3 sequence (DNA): TGTGCCAGCAGCCCCATCAGGGGTCCCAGGGCAACTAATGAAAAACTGTTTTTT. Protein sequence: CASSPIRGPRATNEKLFF.

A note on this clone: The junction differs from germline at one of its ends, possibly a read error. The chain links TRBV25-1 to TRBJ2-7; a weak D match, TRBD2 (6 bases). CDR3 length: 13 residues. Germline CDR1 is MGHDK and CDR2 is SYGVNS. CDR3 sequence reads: CASSLGGNYKQYF. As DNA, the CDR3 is TGTGCCAGCAGTCTTGGGGGGAACTACAAGCAGTACTTC.

The CDR3 DNA reads as TGTGCCAGCAGCGTAGCTGGAACCCGGGGTACTGAAGCTTTCTTT. Protein: CASSVAGTRGTEAFF. The gene calls are TRBV9 and TRBJ1-1; D call uncertain. V was shortened by 0 bases and J by 5 bases, with 14 bases between the two germline ends. Germline V gene lookup returns CDR1 SGDLS and CDR2 YYNGEE. The CDR3 runs 15 residues.

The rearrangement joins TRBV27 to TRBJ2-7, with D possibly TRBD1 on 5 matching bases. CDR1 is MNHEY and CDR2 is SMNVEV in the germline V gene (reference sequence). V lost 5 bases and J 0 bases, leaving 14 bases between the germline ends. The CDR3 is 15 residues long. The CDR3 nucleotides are TGTGCCAGCAGTCTTTATTCAGGGCCCTCCTACGAGCAGTACTTC. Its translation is CASSLYSGPSYEQYF.

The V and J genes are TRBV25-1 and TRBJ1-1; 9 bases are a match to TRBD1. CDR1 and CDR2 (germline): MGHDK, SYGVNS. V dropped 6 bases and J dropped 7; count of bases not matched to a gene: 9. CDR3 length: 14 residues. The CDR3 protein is CASRGTGRRSEAFF. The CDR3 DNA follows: TGTGCCAGCAGGGGGACAGGGAGACGGAGTGAAGCTTTCTTT. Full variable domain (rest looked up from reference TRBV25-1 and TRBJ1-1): EADIYQTPRYLVIGTGKKITLECSQTMGHDKMYWYQQDPGMELHLIHYSYGVNSTEKGDLSSESTVSRIRTEHFPLTLESARPSHTSQYLCASRGTGRRSEAFFGQGTRLTVV.

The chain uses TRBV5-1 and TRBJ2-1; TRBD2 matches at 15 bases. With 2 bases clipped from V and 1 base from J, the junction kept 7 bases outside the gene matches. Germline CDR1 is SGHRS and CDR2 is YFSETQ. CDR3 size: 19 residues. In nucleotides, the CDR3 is TGCGCCAGCAGCTTTCCGGGACTAGCGGGGGGCCGATCCTACAATGAGCAGTTCTTC. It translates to CASSFPGLAGGRSYNEQFF. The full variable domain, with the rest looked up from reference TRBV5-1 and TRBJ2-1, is KAGVTQTPRYLIKTRGQQVTLSCSPISGHRSVSWYQQTPGQGLQFLFEYFSETQRNKGNFPGRFSGRQFSNSRSEMNVSTLELGDSALYLCASSFPGLAGGRSYNEQFFGPGTRLTVL.

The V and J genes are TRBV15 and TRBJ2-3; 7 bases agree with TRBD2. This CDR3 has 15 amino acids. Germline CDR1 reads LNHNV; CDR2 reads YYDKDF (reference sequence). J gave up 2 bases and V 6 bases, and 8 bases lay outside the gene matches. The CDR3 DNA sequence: TGTGCCACCAGTGGAAGCGGGGACGTCACAGATACGCAGTATTTT. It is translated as CATSGSGDVTDTQYF.

CDR3: CASSRPPSPEAFF. CDR3 nucleotide sequence: TGTGCCAGCAGCCGCCCCCCGAGCCCTGAAGCTTTCTTT. V is TRBV14 and J is TRBJ1-1; D is unclear. There are 13 residues in the CDR3. Per germline, CDR1 SGHDN and CDR2 FVKESK. The V gene lost 4 bases and the J gene lost 6 bases, with 12 bases spanning the gap.

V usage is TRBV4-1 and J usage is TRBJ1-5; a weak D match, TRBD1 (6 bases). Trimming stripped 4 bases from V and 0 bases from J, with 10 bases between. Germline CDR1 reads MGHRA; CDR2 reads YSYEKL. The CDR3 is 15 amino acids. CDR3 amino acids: CASSPRDNSNQPQHF. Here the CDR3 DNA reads TGCGCCAGCAGCCCCCGGGACAATAGCAATCAGCCCCAGCATTTT.

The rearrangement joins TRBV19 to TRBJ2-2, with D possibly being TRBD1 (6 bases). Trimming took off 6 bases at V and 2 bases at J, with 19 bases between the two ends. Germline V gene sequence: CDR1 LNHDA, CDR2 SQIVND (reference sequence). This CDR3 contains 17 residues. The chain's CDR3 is CASRPITGTQNTGELFF. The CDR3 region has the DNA TGTGCCAGTAGACCTATAACCGGGACACAAAACACCGGGGAGCTGTTTTTT.

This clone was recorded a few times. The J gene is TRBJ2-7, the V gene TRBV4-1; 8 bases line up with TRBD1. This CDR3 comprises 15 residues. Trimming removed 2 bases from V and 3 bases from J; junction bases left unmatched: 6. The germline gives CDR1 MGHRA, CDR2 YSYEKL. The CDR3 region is CASSQQGASSYEQYF. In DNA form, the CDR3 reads TGCGCCAGCAGCCAACAGGGGGCAAGCAGCTACGAGCAGTACTTC.

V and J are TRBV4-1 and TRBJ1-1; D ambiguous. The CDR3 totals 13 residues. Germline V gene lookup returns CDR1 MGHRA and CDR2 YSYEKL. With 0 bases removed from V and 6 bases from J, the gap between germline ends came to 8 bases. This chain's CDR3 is CASSQELSSEAFF. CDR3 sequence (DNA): TGCGCCAGCAGCCAAGAACTGAGCTCTGAAGCTTTCTTT.